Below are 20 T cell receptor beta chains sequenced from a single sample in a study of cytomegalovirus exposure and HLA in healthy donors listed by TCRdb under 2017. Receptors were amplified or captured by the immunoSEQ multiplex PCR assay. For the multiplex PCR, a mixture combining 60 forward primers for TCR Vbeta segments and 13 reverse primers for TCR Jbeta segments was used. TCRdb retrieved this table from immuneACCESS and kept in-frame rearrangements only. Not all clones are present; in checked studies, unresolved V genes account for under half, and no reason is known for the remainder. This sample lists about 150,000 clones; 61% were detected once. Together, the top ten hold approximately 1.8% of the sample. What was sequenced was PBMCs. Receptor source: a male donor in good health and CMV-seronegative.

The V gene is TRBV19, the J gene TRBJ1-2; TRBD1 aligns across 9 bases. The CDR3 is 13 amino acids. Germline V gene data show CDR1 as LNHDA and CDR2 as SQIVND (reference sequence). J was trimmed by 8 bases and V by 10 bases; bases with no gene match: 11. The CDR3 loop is CATDPTGGGGYTF. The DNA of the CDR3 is TGTGCCACTGACCCCACAGGGGGCGGGGGCTACACCTTC.

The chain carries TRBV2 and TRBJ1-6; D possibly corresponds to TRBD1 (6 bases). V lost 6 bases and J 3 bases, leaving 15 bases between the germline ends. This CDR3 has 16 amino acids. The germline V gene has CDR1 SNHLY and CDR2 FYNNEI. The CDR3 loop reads CASSQRGARYNSPLHF. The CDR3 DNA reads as TGTGCCAGCAGCCAACGGGGGGCCCGCTATAATTCACCCCTCCACTTT.

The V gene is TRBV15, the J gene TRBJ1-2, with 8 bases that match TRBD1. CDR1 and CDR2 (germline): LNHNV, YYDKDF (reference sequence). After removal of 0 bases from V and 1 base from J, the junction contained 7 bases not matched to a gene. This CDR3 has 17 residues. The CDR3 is CATSRDLRRGLNYGYTF. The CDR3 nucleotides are TGTGCCACCAGCAGAGATCTGCGCAGGGGGCTTAACTATGGCTACACCTTC.

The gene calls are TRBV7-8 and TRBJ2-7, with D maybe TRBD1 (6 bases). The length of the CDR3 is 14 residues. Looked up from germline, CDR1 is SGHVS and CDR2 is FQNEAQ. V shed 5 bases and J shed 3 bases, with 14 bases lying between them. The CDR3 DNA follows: TGTGCCAGCAGCCGATCCGAGGACAGCTACGAGCAGTACTTC. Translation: CASSRSEDSYEQYF.

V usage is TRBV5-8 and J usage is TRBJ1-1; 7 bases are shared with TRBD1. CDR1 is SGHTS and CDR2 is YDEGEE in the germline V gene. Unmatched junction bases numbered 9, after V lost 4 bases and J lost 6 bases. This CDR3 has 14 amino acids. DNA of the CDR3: TGTGCCAGCAGCCCGCTGACAGGGATAGCTGAAGCTTTCTTT. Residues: CASSPLTGIAEAFF.

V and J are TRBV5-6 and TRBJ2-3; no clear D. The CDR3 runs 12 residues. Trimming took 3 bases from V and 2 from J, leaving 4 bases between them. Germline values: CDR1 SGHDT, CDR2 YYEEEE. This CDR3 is CASSWATDTQYF. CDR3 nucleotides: TGTGCCAGCAGCTGGGCCACAGATACGCAGTATTTT.

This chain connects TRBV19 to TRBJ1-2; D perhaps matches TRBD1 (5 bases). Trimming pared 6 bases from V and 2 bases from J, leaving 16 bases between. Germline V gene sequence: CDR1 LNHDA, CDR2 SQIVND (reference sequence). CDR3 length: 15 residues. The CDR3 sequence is CASSTPGMGNYGYTF. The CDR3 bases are TGTGCCAGTAGCACCCCAGGGATGGGGAACTATGGCTACACCTTC.

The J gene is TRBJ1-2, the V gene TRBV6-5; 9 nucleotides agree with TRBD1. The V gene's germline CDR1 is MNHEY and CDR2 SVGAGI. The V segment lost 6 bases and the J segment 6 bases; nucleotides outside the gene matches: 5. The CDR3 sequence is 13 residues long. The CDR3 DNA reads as TGTGCCAGCAGCCGGGACAGGGTTCATGGCTACACCTTC. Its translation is CASSRDRVHGYTF.

The chain's CDR3 is CASSLTQGDTQYF. The CDR3 DNA is TGTGCCAGCAGCTTAACCCAGGGAGATACGCAGTATTTT. The V call is TRBV7-3, the J call TRBJ2-3; D may be TRBD1 (5 bases). Trimming left V 0 bases short and J 5 bases short, with 6 bases between. CDR1 SGHTA and CDR2 FQGTGA come from the germline V gene. The CDR3 is 13 amino acids.

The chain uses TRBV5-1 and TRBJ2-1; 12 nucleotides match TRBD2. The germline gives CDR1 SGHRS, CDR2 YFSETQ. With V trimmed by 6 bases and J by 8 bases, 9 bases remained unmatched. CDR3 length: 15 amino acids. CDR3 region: CASTSSGGARDEQFF. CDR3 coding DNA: TGCGCCAGCACCTCTAGCGGGGGGGCCCGGGATGAGCAGTTCTTC.

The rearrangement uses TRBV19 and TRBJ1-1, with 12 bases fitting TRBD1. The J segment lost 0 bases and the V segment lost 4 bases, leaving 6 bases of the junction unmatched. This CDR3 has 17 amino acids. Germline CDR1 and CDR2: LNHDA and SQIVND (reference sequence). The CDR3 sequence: CASSRSGTGGLNTEAFF. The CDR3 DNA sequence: TGTGCCAGTAGTAGGTCCGGGACAGGGGGCCTGAACACTGAAGCTTTCTTT. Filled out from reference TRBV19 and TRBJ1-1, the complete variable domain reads DGGITQSPKYLFRKEGQNVTLSCEQNLNHDAMYWYRQDPGQGLRLIYYSQIVNDFQKGDIAEGYSVSREKKESFPLTVTSAQKNPTAFYLCASSRSGTGGLNTEAFFGQGTRLTVV.

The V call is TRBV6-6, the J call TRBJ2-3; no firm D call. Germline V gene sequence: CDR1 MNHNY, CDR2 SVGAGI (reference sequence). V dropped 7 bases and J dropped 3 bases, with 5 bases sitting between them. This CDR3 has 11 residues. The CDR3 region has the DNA TGTGCCAGCACGTCGACAGATACGCAGTATTTT. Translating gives CASTSTDTQYF.

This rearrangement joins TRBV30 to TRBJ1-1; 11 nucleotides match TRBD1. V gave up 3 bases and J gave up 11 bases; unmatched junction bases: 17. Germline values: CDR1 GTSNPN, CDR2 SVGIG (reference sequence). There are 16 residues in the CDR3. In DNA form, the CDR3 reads TGTGCCTGGAGGGAACATGGACAGGGGGCGAGGTCGTATGCTTTCTTT. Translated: CAWREHGQGARSYAFF.

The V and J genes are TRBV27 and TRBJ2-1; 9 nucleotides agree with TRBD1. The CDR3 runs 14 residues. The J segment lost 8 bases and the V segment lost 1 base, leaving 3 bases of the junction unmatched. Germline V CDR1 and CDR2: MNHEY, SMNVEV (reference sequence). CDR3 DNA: TGTGCCAGCAGTTTATGGGGACAGGGCGATGAGCAGTTCTTC. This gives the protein CASSLWGQGDEQFF.

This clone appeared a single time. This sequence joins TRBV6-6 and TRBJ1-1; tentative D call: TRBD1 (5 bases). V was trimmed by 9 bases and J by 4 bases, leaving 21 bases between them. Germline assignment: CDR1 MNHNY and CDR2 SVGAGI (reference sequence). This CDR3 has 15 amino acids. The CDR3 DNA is TGTGCCAGTGCGGGGGTAGGGCAGGGAAGCACTGAAGCTTTCTTT. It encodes CASAGVGQGSTEAFF.

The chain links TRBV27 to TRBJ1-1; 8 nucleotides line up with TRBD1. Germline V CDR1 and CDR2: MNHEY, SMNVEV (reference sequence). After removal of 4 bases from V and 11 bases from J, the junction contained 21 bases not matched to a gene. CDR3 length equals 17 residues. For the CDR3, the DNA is TGTGCCAGCAGTTCCTCGGGGATGGCAGGGGGCAAAATATGGGCTTTCTTT. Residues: CASSSSGMAGGKIWAFF.

The CDR3 coding sequence is TGTGCCAGCAGTTACTCTGGACAGGGTCTGAATGGCTACACCTTC. Translating gives CASSYSGQGLNGYTF. The chain links TRBV6-5 to TRBJ1-2; 8 bases align to TRBD1. V gave up 0 bases and J gave up 6 bases; unmatched junction bases: 6. The CDR3 has 15 amino acids. Germline CDR1 and CDR2: MNHEY and SVGAGI.

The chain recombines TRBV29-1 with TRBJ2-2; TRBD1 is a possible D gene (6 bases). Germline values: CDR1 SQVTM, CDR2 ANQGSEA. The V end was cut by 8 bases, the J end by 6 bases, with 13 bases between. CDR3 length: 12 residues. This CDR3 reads CSTREGAGELFF. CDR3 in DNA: TGCAGCACAAGAGAGGGGGCCGGGGAGCTGTTTTTT.

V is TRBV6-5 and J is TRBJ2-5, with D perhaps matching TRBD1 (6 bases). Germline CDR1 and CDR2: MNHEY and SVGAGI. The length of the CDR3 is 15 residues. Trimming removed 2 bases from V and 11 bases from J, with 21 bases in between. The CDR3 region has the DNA TGTGCCAGCAGTTACAAGTCGGGACACGTGATTGAGCAGTACTTC. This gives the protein CASSYKSGHVIEQYF.

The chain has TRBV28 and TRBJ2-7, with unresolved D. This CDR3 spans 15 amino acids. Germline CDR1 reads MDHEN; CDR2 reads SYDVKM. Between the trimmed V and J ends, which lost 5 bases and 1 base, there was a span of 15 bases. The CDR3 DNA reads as TGTGCCAGCAGTCGTCTAGTGACGGGTTCCTACGAGCAGTACTTC. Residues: CASSRLVTGSYEQYF.